The 2 T cell receptor beta chains below all came from one sample that was sequenced in a study of blood T cell repertoires in COVID-19. The table came from immunoSEQ multiplex PCR; TCRdb's copy has only in-frame clones and leaves some out. The repertoire holds approximately 140,000 clones, with 85% to 90% as singletons. The sample comprised peripheral blood. All receptors come from a woman in her fifties or sixties with acute or convalescent COVID-19.

V usage is TRBV18 and J usage is TRBJ2-1; D is perhaps TRBD2 (5 bases). Germline lookup yields CDR1 KGHSH and CDR2 LQKENI. V was clipped by 3 bases and J by 5 bases, with 5 bases between them. The CDR3 loop spans 12 amino acids. The CDR3 protein is CASSPGNNEQFF. CDR3 DNA sequence: TGTGCCAGCTCACCCGGGAACAATGAGCAGTTCTTC.

The chain uses TRBV29-1 and TRBJ1-1, with D perhaps TRBD1 (6 bases). This CDR3 has 16 amino acids. Trimming stripped 4 bases from V and 0 bases from J, with 18 bases between. The germline V gene has CDR1 SQVTM and CDR2 ANQGSEA. The CDR3 coding sequence is TGCAGCGTTGCGAGGGCAGGGGTTGGCCTGAACACTGAAGCTTTCTTT. Protein product: CSVARAGVGLNTEAFF.